This record looks at one T cell receptor (beta chain) sequence and its context. The sample is drawn from a study of control samples from healthy donors and cancer patients. Per the germline V gene, CDR1 is MGHRA and CDR2 is YSYEKL. This CDR3 has 14 amino acids. With 0 bases removed from V and 7 bases from J, the gap between germline ends came to 10 bases. The protocol was immunoSEQ multiplex PCR, while the TCRdb copy is restricted to in-frame clones and leaves out a portion. This table has over 120,000 clones, 85% to 95% appearing once. The receptor was isolated from a man aged 60 to 69 with colorectal cancer. The sample comprised PBMCs. The chain employs TRBV4-1 and TRBJ1-5, with D possibly matching TRBD1 (5 bases). Here the CDR3 reads CASSQEGGVQPQHF. In DNA form, the CDR3 reads TGCGCCAGCAGCCAAGAGGGGGGGGTGCAGCCCCAGCATTTT.